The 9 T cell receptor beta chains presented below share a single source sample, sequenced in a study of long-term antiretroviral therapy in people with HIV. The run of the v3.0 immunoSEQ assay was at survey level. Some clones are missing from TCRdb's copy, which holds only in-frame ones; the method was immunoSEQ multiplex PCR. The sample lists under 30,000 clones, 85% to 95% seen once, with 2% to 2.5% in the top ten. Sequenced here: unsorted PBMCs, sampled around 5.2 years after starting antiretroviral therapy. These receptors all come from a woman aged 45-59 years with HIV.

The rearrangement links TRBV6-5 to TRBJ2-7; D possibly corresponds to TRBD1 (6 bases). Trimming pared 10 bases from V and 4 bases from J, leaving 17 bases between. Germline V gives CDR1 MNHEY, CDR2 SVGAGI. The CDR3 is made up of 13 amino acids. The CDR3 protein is CATQGTTGYEQYF. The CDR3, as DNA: TGTGCCACCCAAGGGACAACAGGATACGAGCAGTACTTC.

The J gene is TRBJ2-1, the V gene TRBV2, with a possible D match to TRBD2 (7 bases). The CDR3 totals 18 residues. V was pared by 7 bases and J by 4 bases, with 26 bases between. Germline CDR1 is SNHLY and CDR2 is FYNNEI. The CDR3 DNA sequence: TGTGCCAGCACTAAATCGAAGGGGGGAGGGGGACCTTACAATGAGCAGTTCTTC. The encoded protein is CASTKSKGGGGPYNEQFF.

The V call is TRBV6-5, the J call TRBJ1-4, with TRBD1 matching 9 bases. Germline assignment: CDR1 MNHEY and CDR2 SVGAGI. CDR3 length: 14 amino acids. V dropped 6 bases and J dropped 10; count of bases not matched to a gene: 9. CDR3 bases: TGTGCCAGCAGGGACGGGACAGGGAGACGAAAACTGTTTTTT. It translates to CASRDGTGRRKLFF.

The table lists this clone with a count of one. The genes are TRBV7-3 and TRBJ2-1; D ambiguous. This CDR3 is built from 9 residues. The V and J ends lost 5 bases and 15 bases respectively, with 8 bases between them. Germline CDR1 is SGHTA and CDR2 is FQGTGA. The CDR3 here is CASSHCPFF. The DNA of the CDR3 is TGTGCCAGCAGCCACTGTCCGTTCTTC.

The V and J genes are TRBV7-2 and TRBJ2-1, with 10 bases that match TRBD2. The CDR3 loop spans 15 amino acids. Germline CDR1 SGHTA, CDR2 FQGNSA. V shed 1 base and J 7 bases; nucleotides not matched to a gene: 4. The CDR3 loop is CASSLGSAGGNEQFF. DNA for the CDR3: TGTGCCAGCAGCTTAGGCTCAGCGGGAGGGAATGAGCAGTTCTTC.

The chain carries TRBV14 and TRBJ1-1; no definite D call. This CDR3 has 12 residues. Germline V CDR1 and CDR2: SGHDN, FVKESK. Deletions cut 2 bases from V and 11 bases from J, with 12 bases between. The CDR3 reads CASSQQFQFAFF. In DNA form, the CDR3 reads TGTGCCAGCAGCCAACAATTTCAATTTGCTTTCTTT.

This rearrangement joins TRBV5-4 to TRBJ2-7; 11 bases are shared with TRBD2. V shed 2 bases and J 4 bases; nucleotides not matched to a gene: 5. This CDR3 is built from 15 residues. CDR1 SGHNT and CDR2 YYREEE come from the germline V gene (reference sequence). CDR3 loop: CASSLGTSGSYEQYF. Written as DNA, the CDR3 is TGTGCCAGCAGCTTAGGTACTAGCGGGAGTTACGAGCAGTACTTC.

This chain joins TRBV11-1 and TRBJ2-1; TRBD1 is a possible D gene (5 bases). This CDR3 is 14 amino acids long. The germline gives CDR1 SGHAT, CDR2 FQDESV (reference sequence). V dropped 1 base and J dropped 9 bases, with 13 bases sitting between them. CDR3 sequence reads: CASSLEGPSFEQFF. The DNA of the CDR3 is TGTGCCAGCAGCTTAGAGGGGCCTAGTTTTGAGCAGTTCTTC.

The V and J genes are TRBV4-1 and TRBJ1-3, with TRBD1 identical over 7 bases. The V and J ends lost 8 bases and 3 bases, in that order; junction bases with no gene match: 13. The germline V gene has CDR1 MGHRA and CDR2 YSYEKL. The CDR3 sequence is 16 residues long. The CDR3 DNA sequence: TGCGCCAGCTCCTGGGTAGGGGGCAATTATGGAAACACCATATATTTT. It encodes CASSWVGGNYGNTIYF.